This paragraph reports one T cell receptor beta chain. TCRdb called the RT-PCR reads again in MiXCR, with one record for every CDR3 protein. The repertoire includes roughly 180,000 distinct CDR3 sequences, less than 45% of them detected once, and 33% sits in the top ten. This entry is derived from a study of patients and donors after allogeneic stem cell transplantation. CDR1 LNHNV and CDR2 YYDKDF come from the germline V gene (reference sequence). V shed 3 bases and J 4 bases; nucleotides not matched to a gene: 3. The CDR3 runs 15 residues. The chain carries TRBV15 and TRBJ2-1; 10 bases are shared with TRBD2. The clonotype originates from a human donor who was either an allogeneic HSCT recipient or a stem cell or donor lymphocyte infusion donor (not recorded which). It is not recorded whose cells these are; they may come from a transplant donor. Sequenced input: blood, either unsorted or a sorted T cell fraction (not recorded which). The CDR3 DNA follows: TGTGCCACCAGCAGCACTAGCGGGAAGTACAATGAGCAGTTCTTC. Its protein is CATSSTSGKYNEQFF.